The sequence of this T cell receptor beta chain was determined in a study of T cell repertoires in cytomegalovirus infection. Overall study context: The authors relied on CMV epitopes, both recently identified HLA-C-restricted and well-studied HLA-B-restricted. In public TCR beta signatures, there were indications of both CMV infection and matching HLA type.

TCRdb re-called the reads with MiXCR, one entry per CDR3 protein. This table has about 330,000 distinct CDR3 sequences, about 35% appearing once. Study observations and caveats: Ex vivo, HLA-C-restricted CMV-specific TCR beta clonotypes prevailed over the rest of the response.

This clonotype was detected only a few times. Its antigen is undetermined. Trimming removed 2 bases from V and 3 bases from J, with 10 bases in between. The germline CDR1 and CDR2 sequences are MNHEY and SVGEGT. The CDR3 has 14 amino acids. The rearrangement links TRBV6-2 or TRBV6-3 to TRBJ1-1; no reliable D call. The specimen comprised cultured PBMCs, sampled from culture after CMV antigen stimulation. This TCR was recovered from a human donor in good health (CMV status not recorded). Some clones in this sample may be carry-over from other donors' samples. The CDR3 here is CASSYRSRDTEAFF. Written as DNA, the CDR3 is TGTGCCAGCAGTTACCGGAGTAGAGACACTGAAGCTTTCTTT.